This T cell receptor beta chain was sequenced for a study of blood T cell repertoires in COVID-19 (TCRdb year 2020). General notes on the study: The collaborator samples originated in the United States, Italy and Spain and spanned the acute and convalescent phases of COVID-19. The material from the prospective study consisted of cDNA or gDNA derived from T cells, B-cell-depleted T cells, or PBMCs. Deeply sampled blood TCRbeta repertoires from subjects exposed to, actively infected with, or recovered from COVID-19 were included in the dataset. A freely available public database, intended as a resource for researchers studying the immune response to SARS-CoV-2, is where the repertoires were released. Samples came from the ongoing ImmuneRACE study (first 160 participants) plus 1,254 subjects from 6 global collaborators. The sample metadata nearly always contained a de-identified subject ID, COVID-19 status, age in years and sex. Where available, HLA class I and class II types were obtained from metadata supplied by the sample provider rather than from assay-based typing.

TCRbeta CDR3 regions were amplified from genomic DNA using the immunoSEQ Assay, a bias-controlled multiplex PCR. Per the original workflow: The number of nucleated cells in each sample was estimated by amplification of reference gene primers within the assay. Sequence reads were collapsed and filtered to measure the absolute abundance of every unique TCRbeta CDR3 rearrangement. For each sample, productive Simpson clonality was calculated as the square root of Simpson's diversity index across productive rearrangements. In its TCRdb copy, this immuneACCESS table keeps in-frame sequences only and misses some clones. Where compared with another copy, unresolved V genes explain less than half of these, and the others have no known cause. V and J calls and clone size are copied from that table; D and trimming were computed from the DNA. Within this sample are some 180,000 clones, with roughly 88% of them counted one time only. The top ten clones comprise 6.5% to 7.5% of the sample.

Results the study describes overall, beyond this receptor: The quantity of clinical and demographic metadata differed by source and by participant and was supplied without curation.

In Seattle, one collaborating source enrolled patients while the infection was active and tracked those patients longitudinally over the course of disease. Each collaborating institution followed its own protocols to collect whole blood in K2EDTA tubes. For TCRbeta analysis, collaborators shipped samples in one of three forms: frozen whole blood, isolated PBMCs, or DNA extracted from either of those sample types. The CDR3 has 13 amino acids, counting the end cysteine and phenylalanine. CDR3 DNA is the only sequence kept; it has 39 bases, read in frame from the first base. V is cut back by 7 bases and J by 2 bases, with 8 bases in the junction unmatched. From the germline V gene, CDR1 is SQVTM and CDR2 is ANQGSEA. A word on this clone: There is no known antigen for this receptor. Base qualities are not recorded, but no much larger clone differs from it by a single base.

This chain joins TRBV29-1 to TRBJ2-7; 7 central nucleotides agree with TRBD1. Sample: peripheral blood. This TCR came from a woman aged 40 to 50 with COVID-19, enrolled during active disease. The DNA sequence follows: TGCAGCGCCCGACAGGGCCCTACCTACGAGCAGTACTTC. This is translated as CSARQGPTYEQYF.